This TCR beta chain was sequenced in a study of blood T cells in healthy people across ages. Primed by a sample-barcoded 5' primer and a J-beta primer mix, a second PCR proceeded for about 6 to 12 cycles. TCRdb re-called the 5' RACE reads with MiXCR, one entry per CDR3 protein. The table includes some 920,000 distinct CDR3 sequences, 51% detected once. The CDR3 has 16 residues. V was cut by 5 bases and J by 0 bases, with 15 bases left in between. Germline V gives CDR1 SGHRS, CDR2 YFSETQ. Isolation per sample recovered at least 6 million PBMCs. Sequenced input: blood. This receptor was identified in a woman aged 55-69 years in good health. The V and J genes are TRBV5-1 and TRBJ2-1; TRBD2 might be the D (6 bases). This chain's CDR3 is CASRWWEAASYNEQFF. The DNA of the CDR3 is TGCGCCAGCAGGTGGTGGGAGGCGGCCTCCTACAATGAGCAGTTCTTC.